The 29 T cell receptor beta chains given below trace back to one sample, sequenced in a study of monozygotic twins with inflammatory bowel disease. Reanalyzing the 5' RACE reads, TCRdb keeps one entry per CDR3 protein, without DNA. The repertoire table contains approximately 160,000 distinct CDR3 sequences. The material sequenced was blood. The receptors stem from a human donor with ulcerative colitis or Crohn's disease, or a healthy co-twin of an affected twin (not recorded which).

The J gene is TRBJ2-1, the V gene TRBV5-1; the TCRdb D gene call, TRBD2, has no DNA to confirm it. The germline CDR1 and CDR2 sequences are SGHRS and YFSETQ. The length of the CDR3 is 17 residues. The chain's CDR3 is CASSRDLSGYSYNEQFF.

CDR3 sequence: CASSPTVQETQYF. This chain joins TRBV7-2 and TRBJ2-5. Per germline, CDR1 SGHTA and CDR2 FQGNSA. The CDR3 totals 13 residues.

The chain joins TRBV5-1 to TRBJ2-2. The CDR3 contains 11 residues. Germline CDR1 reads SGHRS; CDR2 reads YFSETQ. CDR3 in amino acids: CASRQTGELFF.

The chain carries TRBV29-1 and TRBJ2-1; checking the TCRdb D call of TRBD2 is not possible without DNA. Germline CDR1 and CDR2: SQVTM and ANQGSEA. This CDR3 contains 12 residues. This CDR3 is CSVASGRAEQFF.

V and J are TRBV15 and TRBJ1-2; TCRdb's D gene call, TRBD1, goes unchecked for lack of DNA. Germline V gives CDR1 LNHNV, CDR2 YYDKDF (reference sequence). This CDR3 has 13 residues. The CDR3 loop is CATSRTGEDGYTF.

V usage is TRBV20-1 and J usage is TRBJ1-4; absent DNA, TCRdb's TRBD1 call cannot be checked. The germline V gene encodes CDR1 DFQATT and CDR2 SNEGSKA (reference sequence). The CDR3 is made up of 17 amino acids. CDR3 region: CSANDLRPLGTNEKLFF.

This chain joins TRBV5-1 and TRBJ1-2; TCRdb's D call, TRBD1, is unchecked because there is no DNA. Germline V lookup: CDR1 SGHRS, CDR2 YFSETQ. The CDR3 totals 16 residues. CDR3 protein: CASSPRGQGANYGYTF.

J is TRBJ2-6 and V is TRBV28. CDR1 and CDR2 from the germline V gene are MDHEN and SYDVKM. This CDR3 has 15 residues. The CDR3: CASSSASAGANVLTF.

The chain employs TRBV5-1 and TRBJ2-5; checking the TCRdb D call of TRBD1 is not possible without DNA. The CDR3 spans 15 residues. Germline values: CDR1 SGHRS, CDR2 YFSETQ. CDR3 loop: CASSFRDGRQETQYF.

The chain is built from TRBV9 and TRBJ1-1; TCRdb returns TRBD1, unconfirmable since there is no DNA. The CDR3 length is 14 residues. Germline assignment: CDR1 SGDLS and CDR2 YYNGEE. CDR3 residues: CASSPRTGNTEAFF.

CDR3 region: CSARDYRTDTQYF. The J gene is TRBJ2-3, the V gene TRBV20-1. The length of the CDR3 is 13 residues. Germline V gives CDR1 DFQATT, CDR2 SNEGSKA (reference sequence).

CDR3 region: CASSLPPGSEQYF. J is TRBJ2-7 and V is TRBV11-2; TCRdb lists TRBD1, though no DNA is available to test this call. Germline lookup yields CDR1 SGHAT and CDR2 FQNNGV. The CDR3 length is 13 residues. Combining the CDR3 with reference TRBV11-2 and TRBJ2-7 gives the whole variable domain EAGVAQSPRYKIIEKRQSVAFWCNPISGHATLYWYQQILGQGPKLLIQFQNNGVVDDSQLPKDRFSAERLKGVDSTLKIQPAKLEDSAVYLCASSLPPGSEQYFGPGTRLTVT.

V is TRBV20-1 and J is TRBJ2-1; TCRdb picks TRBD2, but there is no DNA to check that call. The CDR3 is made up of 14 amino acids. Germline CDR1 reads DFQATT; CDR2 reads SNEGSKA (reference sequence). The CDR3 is CSAFSGTTFDEQFF.

CDR3 sequence reads: CASSQGGGTGGSEQFF. The chain joins TRBV3-1 to TRBJ2-1; TCRdb's D gene call, TRBD1, goes unchecked for lack of DNA. The CDR3 is 16 amino acids. Germline V gene data show CDR1 as LGHDT and CDR2 as YNNKEL (reference sequence).

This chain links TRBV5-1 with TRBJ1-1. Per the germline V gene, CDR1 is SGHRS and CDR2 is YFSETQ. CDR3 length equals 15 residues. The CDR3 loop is CASSLETGGVAEAFF.

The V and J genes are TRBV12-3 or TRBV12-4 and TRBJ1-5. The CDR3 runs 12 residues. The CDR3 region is CASSLYNQPQHF.

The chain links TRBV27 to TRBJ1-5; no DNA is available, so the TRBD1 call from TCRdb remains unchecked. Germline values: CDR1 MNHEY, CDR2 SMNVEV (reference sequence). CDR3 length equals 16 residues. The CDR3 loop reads CASSASITGSGQPQHF.

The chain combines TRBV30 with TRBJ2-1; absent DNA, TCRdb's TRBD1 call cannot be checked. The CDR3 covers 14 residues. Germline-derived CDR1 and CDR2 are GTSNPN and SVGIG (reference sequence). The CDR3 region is CAWISPGGLNEQFF.

This CDR3 reads CASSWDRVGDEQFF. The chain employs TRBV5-1 and TRBJ2-1. Germline lookup yields CDR1 SGHRS and CDR2 YFSETQ. This CDR3 has 14 residues. Complete variable domain (other parts from reference TRBV5-1 and TRBJ2-1): KAGVTQTPRYLIKTRGQQVTLSCSPISGHRSVSWYQQTPGQGLQFLFEYFSETQRNKGNFPGRFSGRQFSNSRSEMNVSTLELGDSALYLCASSWDRVGDEQFFGPGTRLTVL.

The CDR3 here is CASSKELGPQHF. The V gene is TRBV3-1, the J gene TRBJ1-5. The CDR3 contains 12 residues. CDR1 is LGHDT and CDR2 is YNNKEL in the germline V gene (reference sequence).

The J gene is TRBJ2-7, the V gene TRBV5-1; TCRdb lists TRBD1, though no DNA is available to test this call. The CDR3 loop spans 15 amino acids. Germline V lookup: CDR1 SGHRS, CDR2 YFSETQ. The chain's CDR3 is CASSLVGQASDEQYF.

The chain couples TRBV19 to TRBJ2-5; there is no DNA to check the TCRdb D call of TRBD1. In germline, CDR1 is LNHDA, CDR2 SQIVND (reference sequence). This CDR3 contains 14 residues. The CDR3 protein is CATRPKGGRETQYF.

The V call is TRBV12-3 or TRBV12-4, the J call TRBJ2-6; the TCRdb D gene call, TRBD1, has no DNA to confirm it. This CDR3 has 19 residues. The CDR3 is CASSFVGGGRGSGANVLTF.

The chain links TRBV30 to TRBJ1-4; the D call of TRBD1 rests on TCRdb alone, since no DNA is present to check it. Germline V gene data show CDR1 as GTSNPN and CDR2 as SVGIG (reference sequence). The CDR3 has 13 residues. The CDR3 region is CAWRRGTAEKLFF.

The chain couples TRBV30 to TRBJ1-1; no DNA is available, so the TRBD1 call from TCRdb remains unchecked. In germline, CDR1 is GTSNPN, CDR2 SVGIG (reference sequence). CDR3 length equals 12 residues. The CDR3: CASMTVNTEAFF.

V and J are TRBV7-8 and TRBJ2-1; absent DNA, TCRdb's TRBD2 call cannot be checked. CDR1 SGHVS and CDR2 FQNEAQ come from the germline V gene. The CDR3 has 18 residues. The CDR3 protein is CASSLAGPGTRRGNEQFF. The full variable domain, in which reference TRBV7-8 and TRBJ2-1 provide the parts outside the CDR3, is GAGVSQSPRYKVAKRGQDVALRCDPISGHVSLFWYQQALGQGPEFLTYFQNEAQLDKSGLPSDRFFAERPEGSVSTLKIQRTQQEDSAVYLCASSLAGPGTRRGNEQFFGPGTRLTVL.

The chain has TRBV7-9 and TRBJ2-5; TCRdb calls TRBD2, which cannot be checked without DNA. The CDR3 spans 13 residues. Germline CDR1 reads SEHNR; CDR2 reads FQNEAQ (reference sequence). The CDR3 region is CASSFEGAETQYF.

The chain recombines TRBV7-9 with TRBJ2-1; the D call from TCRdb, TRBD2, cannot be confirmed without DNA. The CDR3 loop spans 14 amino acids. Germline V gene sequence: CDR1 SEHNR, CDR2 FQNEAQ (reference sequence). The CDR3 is CASSLVASGSSPFF. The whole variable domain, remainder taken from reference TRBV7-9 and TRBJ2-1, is DTGVSQNPRHKITKRGQNVTFRCDPISEHNRLYWYRQTLGQGPEFLTYFQNEAQLEKSRLLSDRFSAERPKGSFSTLEIQRTEQGDSAMYLCASSLVASGSSPFFGPGTRLTVL.

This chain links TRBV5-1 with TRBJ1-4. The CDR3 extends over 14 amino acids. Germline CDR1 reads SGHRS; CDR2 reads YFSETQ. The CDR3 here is CASSLARADEKLFF. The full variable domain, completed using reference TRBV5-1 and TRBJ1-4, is KAGVTQTPRYLIKTRGQQVTLSCSPISGHRSVSWYQQTPGQGLQFLFEYFSETQRNKGNFPGRFSGRQFSNSRSEMNVSTLELGDSALYLCASSLARADEKLFFGSGTQLSVL.